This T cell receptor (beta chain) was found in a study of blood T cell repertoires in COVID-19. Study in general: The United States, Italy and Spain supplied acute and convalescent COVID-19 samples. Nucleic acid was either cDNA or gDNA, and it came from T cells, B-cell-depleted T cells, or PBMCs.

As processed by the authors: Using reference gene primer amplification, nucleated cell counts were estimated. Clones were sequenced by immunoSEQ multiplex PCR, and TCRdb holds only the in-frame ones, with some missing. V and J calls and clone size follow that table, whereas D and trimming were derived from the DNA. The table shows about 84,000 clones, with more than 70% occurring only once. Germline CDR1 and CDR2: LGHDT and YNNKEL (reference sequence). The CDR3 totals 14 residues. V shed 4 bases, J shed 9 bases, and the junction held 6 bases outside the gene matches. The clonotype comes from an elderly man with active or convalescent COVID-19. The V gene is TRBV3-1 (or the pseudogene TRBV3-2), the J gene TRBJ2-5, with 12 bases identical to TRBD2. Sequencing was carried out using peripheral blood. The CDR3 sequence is CASSPLAGGEAQYF. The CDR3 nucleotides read TGTGCCAGCAGCCCCCTAGCGGGGGGGGAGGCCCAGTACTTC.